The next 21 T cell receptor beta chains were all read from a single sample in a study of blood T cell repertoires in COVID-19. The method was immunoSEQ multiplex PCR; TCRdb's version includes in-frame clones alone and lacks a portion of them. The repertoire holds some 110,000 clones, with around 85% as singletons. Sequenced: peripheral blood. The origin of the receptors is a man aged 70-80 years who had recovered from COVID-19.

V is TRBV11-1 and J is TRBJ2-7; possibly TRBD1 for D (6 bases). This CDR3 comprises 16 residues. The ends were cut back, 5 bases at V and 3 bases at J, with 20 bases in the middle. Germline CDR1 reads SGHAT; CDR2 reads FQDESV (reference sequence). The CDR3 DNA follows: TGTGCCAGCAGCCCGACCCTGACAGGCCCCGACTACGAGCAGTACTTC. Amino acid sequence: CASSPTLTGPDYEQYF.

This chain joins TRBV5-1 and TRBJ2-2; possible D gene TRBD2, 6 bases. The germline V gene has CDR1 SGHRS and CDR2 YFSETQ. V was cut by 0 bases and J by 5 bases, with 11 bases left in between. The CDR3 runs 15 residues. In nucleotides, the CDR3 is TGCGCCAGCAGCTTGGCGGTCAGCGGGACCGGGGAGCTGTTTTTT. Encoded protein: CASSLAVSGTGELFF.

This chain uses TRBV5-6 with TRBJ1-3; the D is unclear. From germline, CDR1 is SGHDT and CDR2 YYEEEE. With 3 bases removed from V and 1 base from J, the gap between germline ends came to 11 bases. This CDR3 is 15 amino acids long. The DNA of the CDR3 is TGTGCCAGCAGCTCCTCGGCAGGATCTGGAAACACCATATATTTT. Protein sequence: CASSSSAGSGNTIYF.

CDR3 sequence reads: CASSQEVGGAYRETQYF. In DNA form, the CDR3 reads TGTGCCAGCAGCCAAGAAGTCGGGGGGGCGTATCGAGAGACCCAGTACTTC. The V call is TRBV4-2, the J call TRBJ2-5; 8 bases line up with TRBD2. The J segment lost 4 bases and the V segment lost 0 bases, leaving 10 bases of the junction unmatched. The CDR3 extends over 17 amino acids. Germline V gene lookup returns CDR1 LGHNA and CDR2 YNFKEQ.

The CDR3: CASSILNRRGGGYTF. CDR3 coding DNA: TGTGCCAGTAGTATCCTTAACCGACGAGGAGGTGGCTACACCTTC. V is TRBV19 and J is TRBJ1-2; D remains unclear. This CDR3 is built from 15 residues. Germline CDR1 reads LNHDA; CDR2 reads SQIVND (reference sequence). The germline V and J ends were trimmed by 3 bases and 7 bases, with 18 bases remaining between them.

This clone has a handful of counts. The chain combines TRBV6-5 with TRBJ2-3; 8 nucleotides align to TRBD2. V was clipped by 8 bases and J by 4 bases; unmatched bases: 11. Germline CDR1 is MNHEY and CDR2 is SVGAGI. The CDR3 consists of 15 residues. CDR3 in amino acids: CASYPRGGIPDTQYF. The CDR3 nucleotides are TGTGCCAGCTATCCCCGGGGGGGAATTCCAGATACGCAGTATTTT.

The chain joins TRBV4-2 to TRBJ2-5; TRBD2 is a possible D gene (5 bases). CDR3 length: 14 residues. CDR1 is LGHNA and CDR2 is YNFKEQ in the germline V gene. The V gene lost 2 bases and the J gene lost 9 bases, with 16 bases spanning the gap. The CDR3 reads CASSQTSGNWAQYF. The CDR3 nucleotides read TGTGCCAGCAGCCAAACTTCGGGAAATTGGGCCCAGTACTTC.

This chain uses TRBV11-1 with TRBJ2-2; 10 bases are shared with TRBD2. Trimming cost V 5 bases and J 3 bases; bases outside gene matches: 6. The germline V gene has CDR1 SGHAT and CDR2 FQDESV (reference sequence). The CDR3 has 16 residues. This chain's CDR3 is CASSPGTSEYTGELFF. The CDR3 DNA reads TGTGCCAGCAGCCCTGGGACTAGCGAATACACCGGGGAGCTGTTTTTT.

The gene calls are TRBV3-1 (or the pseudogene TRBV3-2) and TRBJ2-4; 7 bases match TRBD2. Trimming cost V 0 bases and J 7 bases; bases outside gene matches: 9. Germline lookup yields CDR1 LGHDT and CDR2 YNNKEL (reference sequence). The CDR3 totals 16 residues. The CDR3 reads CASSQDLGRTGNIQYF. CDR3 in DNA: TGTGCCAGCAGCCAAGATCTCGGGAGGACGGGGAACATTCAGTACTTC.

The chain joins TRBV29-1 to TRBJ1-1; possibly TRBD1 for D (6 bases). The CDR3 has 11 residues. In germline, CDR1 is SQVTM, CDR2 ANQGSEA. V lost 4 bases to trimming and J lost 6 bases, with 9 bases between them. CDR3 DNA: TGCAGCGTTGGGCCAGGGGCTGAAGCTTTCTTT. Translating gives CSVGPGAEAFF.

The V gene is TRBV24-1, the J gene TRBJ2-3; 12 bases agree with TRBD2. The ends lost 6 bases at V and 6 bases at J; junction bases unmatched: 6. The CDR3 loop spans 15 amino acids. Germline CDR1 KGHDR, CDR2 SFDVKD. CDR3 nucleotide sequence: TGTGCCACCAGTACTAGCGGGAGGTATTCGGATACGCAGTATTTT. Translating it yields CATSTSGRYSDTQYF.

The chain is built from TRBV6-1 and TRBJ2-2; TRBD2 is a possible D gene (5 bases). Per germline, CDR1 MNHNS and CDR2 SASEGT. Between the trimmed V and J ends, which lost 3 bases and 5 bases, there was a span of 10 bases. The CDR3 spans 14 residues. The CDR3 protein is CASSEISETGELFF. Written as DNA, the CDR3 is TGTGCCAGCAGTGAGATTAGCGAGACCGGGGAGCTGTTTTTT.

This clone appeared a few times. J is TRBJ2-2 and V is TRBV6-5; TRBD2 agrees at 8 bases. The trim removed 5 bases at V and 7 bases at J, leaving 6 bases unmatched. This CDR3 is 14 amino acids long. The germline V gene encodes CDR1 MNHEY and CDR2 SVGAGI. The chain's CDR3 is CASSPGLVSGELFF. The CDR3 DNA sequence: TGTGCCAGCAGTCCGGGACTAGTGAGCGGGGAGCTGTTTTTT.

The chain is built from TRBV28 and TRBJ2-3; tentative D call: TRBD1 (6 bases). The CDR3 is 17 residues long. Trimming shortened V by 3 bases and J by 5 bases, and 21 bases separated the two germline ends. CDR1 and CDR2 from the germline V gene are MDHEN and SYDVKM. The CDR3 DNA reads TGTGCCAGCAGTTTGCCCCGGACAGACATTAGGGGAGATACGCAGTATTTT. The encoded protein is CASSLPRTDIRGDTQYF.

V and J are TRBV19 and TRBJ1-5; no definite D call. V lost 5 bases to trimming and J lost 0 bases, with 11 bases between them. From germline, CDR1 is LNHDA and CDR2 SQIVND (reference sequence). This CDR3 spans 15 amino acids. In DNA form, the CDR3 reads TGTGCCAGTAGTTTGTATTTATATAGCAATCAGCCCCAGCATTTT. This sequence encodes CASSLYLYSNQPQHF.

In this sample, this clone turned up once. The V gene is TRBV6-5, the J gene TRBJ2-4; D is undetermined. Germline assignment: CDR1 MNHEY and CDR2 SVGAGI. Trimming stripped 10 bases from V and 1 base from J, with 17 bases between. CDR3 length: 15 amino acids. This chain's CDR3 is CATPSNPEAKNIQYF. The DNA for the CDR3 is TGTGCCACCCCCTCCAATCCCGAGGCCAAAAACATTCAGTACTTC.

V usage is TRBV7-3 and J usage is TRBJ2-5, with D perhaps TRBD2 (5 bases). Germline lookup yields CDR1 SGHTA and CDR2 FQGTGA. Trimming shortened V by 0 bases and J by 6 bases, and 8 bases separated the two germline ends. The CDR3 runs 13 residues. The CDR3 bases are TGTGCCAGCAGCTTAACCGGGGATCAGACCCAGTACTTC. Encoded protein: CASSLTGDQTQYF.

The chain has TRBV7-3 and TRBJ2-7; D call uncertain. Per germline, CDR1 SGHTA and CDR2 FQGTGA. The germline V and J ends were trimmed by 3 bases and 3 bases, with 9 bases remaining between them. CDR3 size: 13 residues. The chain's CDR3 is CASSFAAGYEQYF. CDR3 coding DNA: TGTGCCAGCAGCTTCGCCGCAGGCTACGAGCAGTACTTC.

A single count supports this clone. The V call is TRBV5-1, the J call TRBJ1-2, with D unresolved. With 1 base removed from V and 2 bases from J, the gap between germline ends came to 9 bases. Germline CDR1 reads SGHRS; CDR2 reads YFSETQ. The CDR3 length is 14 residues. Here the CDR3 DNA reads TGCGCCAGCAGCTTGTCTCCCGGGAACTATGGCTACACCTTC. Its protein is CASSLSPGNYGYTF. The full variable domain, completed using reference TRBV5-1 and TRBJ1-2, is KAGVTQTPRYLIKTRGQQVTLSCSPISGHRSVSWYQQTPGQGLQFLFEYFSETQRNKGNFPGRFSGRQFSNSRSEMNVSTLELGDSALYLCASSLSPGNYGYTFGSGTRLTVV.

The genes are TRBV7-3 and TRBJ2-2; TRBD2 might be the D (7 bases). V lost 3 bases and J lost 5, with 16 bases in between. Germline assignment: CDR1 SGHTA and CDR2 FQGTGA. The CDR3 consists of 16 residues. The CDR3 here is CASSFPRGGATGELFF. DNA of the CDR3: TGTGCCAGCAGCTTCCCGAGGGGGGGCGCAACCGGGGAGCTGTTTTTT.

The chain uses TRBV5-1 and TRBJ1-1; 7 bases match TRBD1. Trimming removed 1 base from V and 0 bases from J; junction bases left unmatched: 6. The CDR3 length is 16 residues. In germline, CDR1 is SGHRS, CDR2 YFSETQ. The CDR3 is CASSLRTGTMNTEAFF. The CDR3 bases are TGCGCCAGCAGCTTGAGGACAGGCACCATGAACACTGAAGCTTTCTTT.